This T cell receptor beta chain is from a study of blood T cell repertoires in COVID-19. For the study at large: Sites in the United States, Italy and Spain provided acute and convalescent COVID-19 samples.

The V gene's germline CDR1 is LNHNV and CDR2 YYDKDF (reference sequence). The CDR3 extends over 15 amino acids. V was trimmed by 4 bases and J by 0 bases, leaving 9 bases between them. Some clones are missing from TCRdb's copy, which holds only in-frame ones; the method was immunoSEQ multiplex PCR. The sample shows 150,000 to 200,000 clones, about 85% of them seen only once. The specimen was peripheral blood. The chain links TRBV15 to TRBJ2-2; tentatively, D is TRBD1 (5 bases). This TCR was recovered from a man older than 75 with COVID-19, enrolled during active disease. The CDR3 spells CATSKEGANTGELFF. CDR3 sequence (DNA): TGTGCCACCAGCAAAGAAGGGGCGAACACCGGGGAGCTGTTTTTT.